This passage covers 25 T cell receptor beta chains from one sample sequenced in a study of shared clonotypes between healthy human individuals (TCRdb year 2020). Libraries were prepared through the immunoSEQ multiplex PCR assay. TCRdb holds this immuneACCESS table with in-frame rearrangements only. Some clones are missing; in checked studies, unresolved V genes explain under half, and the rest has no known cause. In all, the sample holds hundreds of thousands of clones, and approximately 73% of those were seen once. The ten top clones hold roughly 2% of the sample. The sequenced sample was memory CD4+ T cells sorted from blood. The sample's cell subset or site label, decoded: CD45RA-negative fraction. The origin of the receptors is a woman aged 25 to 45 in good health.

This clone has just a few counts. The rearrangement uses TRBV5-4 and TRBJ1-2; 10 bases are a match to TRBD1. This CDR3 is 15 amino acids long. The germline gives CDR1 SGHNT, CDR2 YYREEE (reference sequence). V lost 3 bases, J lost 4 bases, and 6 bases stayed unmatched. CDR3 DNA sequence: TGTGCCAGCAGCTCAAAGGGACAGGGGATCTATGGCTACACCTTC. This codes for CASSSKGQGIYGYTF. Variable domain in full (rest from reference TRBV5-4 and TRBJ1-2): ETGVTQSPTHLIKTRGQQVTLRCSSQSGHNTVSWYQQALGQGPQFIFQYYREEENGRGNFPPRFSGLQFPNYSSELNVNALELDDSALYLCASSSKGQGIYGYTFGSGTRLTVV.

The rearrangement uses TRBV14 and TRBJ2-7; D remains unclear. Per the germline V gene, CDR1 is SGHDN and CDR2 is FVKESK. The CDR3 contains 14 residues. V lost 1 base to trimming and J lost 2 bases, with 9 bases between them. For the CDR3, the DNA is TGTGCCAGCAGCCAAGCGATGGGCCCCTACGAGCAGTACTTC. Protein sequence: CASSQAMGPYEQYF.

The chain couples TRBV5-6 to TRBJ2-1, with D unclear. CDR1 SGHDT and CDR2 YYEEEE come from the germline V gene. The V and J ends lost 1 base and 5 bases respectively, with 4 bases between them. This CDR3 contains 12 residues. The CDR3 sequence is CASSLSDNEQFF. The CDR3 DNA reads TGTGCCAGCAGCTTGAGCGACAATGAGCAGTTCTTC. Together with reference TRBV5-6 and TRBJ2-1, the CDR3 gives the full variable domain: DAGVTQSPTHLIKTRGQQVTLRCSPKSGHDTVSWYQQALGQGPQFIFQYYEEEERQRGNFPDRFSGHQFPNYSSELNVNALLLGDSALYLCASSLSDNEQFFGPGTRLTVL.

The chain has TRBV18 and TRBJ1-5; 7 positions agree with TRBD1. Germline CDR1 is KGHSH and CDR2 is LQKENI. The CDR3 totals 16 residues. The ends lost 0 bases at V and 2 bases at J; junction bases unmatched: 4. CDR3 loop: CASSPPRQGGNQPQHF. The CDR3 nucleotides read TGTGCCAGCTCACCACCTAGACAGGGCGGCAATCAGCCCCAGCATTTT.

This chain uses TRBV6-1 with TRBJ2-1; 10 nucleotides agree with TRBD2. CDR1 and CDR2 (germline): MNHNS, SASEGT. J lost 10 bases, V lost 5 bases, and 11 bases had no gene match. The CDR3 is 15 amino acids. The CDR3 spells CASSHGTSALGEQFF. Written as DNA, the CDR3 is TGTGCCAGCAGTCACGGGACTAGCGCGCTAGGCGAGCAGTTCTTC.

This clone was counted a single time. V and J are TRBV27 and TRBJ2-1; 10 nucleotides match TRBD2. Germline assignment: CDR1 MNHEY and CDR2 SMNVEV (reference sequence). The CDR3 has 17 amino acids. J lost 4 bases, V lost 5 bases, and 11 bases had no gene match. CDR3 nucleotides: TGTGCCAGCAGTCCGACCACAGGACTAGCGGAATACAATGAGCAGTTCTTC. This encodes CASSPTTGLAEYNEQFF.

Only a few counts were recorded for this clone. The chain joins TRBV28 to TRBJ2-4; 9 bases align to TRBD1. J gave up 8 bases and V 4 bases, and 6 bases lay outside the gene matches. Germline V gene lookup returns CDR1 MDHEN and CDR2 SYDVKM. This CDR3 region has 14 residues. The CDR3 is CASSSDRGGYIQYF. CDR3 coding DNA: TGTGCCAGCAGTTCGGACAGGGGAGGGTACATTCAGTACTTC.

This sequence joins TRBV7-3 and TRBJ2-3, with D perhaps TRBD1 or TRBD2 (6 bases each). Per the germline V gene, CDR1 is SGHTA and CDR2 is FQGTGA. Trimming removed 6 bases from V and 0 bases from J, with 13 bases in between. The CDR3 runs to 15 residues. The DNA of the CDR3 is TGTGCCAGCAGTTCGGCCGGGGGCAGCACAGATACGCAGTATTTT. This gives the protein CASSSAGGSTDTQYF.

This clone showed up just a few times. This chain links TRBV5-6 with TRBJ1-1; 7 bases map to TRBD1. The V gene end was trimmed by 2 bases and the J gene end by 1 base; junction bases not matched to a gene: 2. The CDR3 is 14 amino acids. Germline V gives CDR1 SGHDT, CDR2 YYEEEE. The CDR3: CASSFGTANTEAFF. The DNA for the CDR3 is TGTGCCAGCAGCTTCGGGACAGCGAACACTGAAGCTTTCTTT. Filled out from reference TRBV5-6 and TRBJ1-1, the complete variable domain reads DAGVTQSPTHLIKTRGQQVTLRCSPKSGHDTVSWYQQALGQGPQFIFQYYEEEERQRGNFPDRFSGHQFPNYSSELNVNALLLGDSALYLCASSFGTANTEAFFGQGTRLTVV.

The chain employs TRBV2 and TRBJ2-1, with 13 bases matching TRBD2. CDR3 length: 20 residues. From germline, CDR1 is SNHLY and CDR2 FYNNEI. The V segment lost 0 bases and the J segment 3 bases; nucleotides outside the gene matches: 11. Here the CDR3 reads CASSEALWTSGSQLYNEQFF. For the CDR3, the DNA is TGTGCCAGCAGTGAAGCGCTCTGGACTAGCGGGAGCCAGCTCTACAATGAGCAGTTCTTC.

V and J are TRBV15 and TRBJ2-3; the D gene is possibly TRBD2 (5 bases). Germline V CDR1 and CDR2: LNHNV, YYDKDF (reference sequence). The V gene lost 4 bases and the J gene lost 2 bases, with 16 bases spanning the gap. The CDR3 is 16 residues long. The CDR3 protein is CATSTGQRIFTDTQYF. In DNA form, the CDR3 reads TGTGCCACCAGCACCGGCCAGCGGATATTCACAGATACGCAGTATTTT.

This clone was observed a single time. The chain uses TRBV15 and TRBJ2-1; 10 bases fit TRBD2. The CDR3 spans 18 residues. CDR1 and CDR2 (germline): LNHNV, YYDKDF (reference sequence). The junction had 14 bases not matched to a gene; V was cut back by 4 bases and J by 5 bases. CDR3: CATSTKRLAGFFDNEQFF. The CDR3 nucleotides read TGTGCCACCAGCACAAAGAGACTAGCGGGTTTTTTCGACAATGAGCAGTTCTTC.

With regard to this clone: The junction differs from germline at one of its ends, possibly a read error. The chain recombines TRBV7-9 with TRBJ1-2; D call uncertain. Germline CDR1 is SEHNR and CDR2 is FQNEAQ (reference sequence). The CDR3 extends over 10 amino acids. Here the CDR3 DNA reads TGTGCCAGCAGCTTAGAACGGGCAAACTTC. It codes for CASSLERANF. Full variable domain (rest looked up from reference TRBV7-9 and TRBJ1-2): DTGVSQNPRHKITKRGQNVTFRCDPISEHNRLYWYRQTLGQGPEFLTYFQNEAQLEKSRLLSDRFSAERPKGSFSTLEIQRTEQGDSAMYLCASSLERANFGSGTRLTVV.

This clone was observed a single time. The chain joins TRBV28 to TRBJ1-4; D gene ambiguous. V was pared by 6 bases and J by 6 bases, with 8 bases between. This CDR3 is 12 amino acids long. Germline V gives CDR1 MDHEN, CDR2 SYDVKM. DNA of the CDR3: TGTGCCAGCAGCCAGGCCGATGAAAAACTGTTTTTT. This gives the protein CASSQADEKLFF.

The chain links TRBV4-1 to TRBJ1-2, with unresolved D. Deletions cut 1 base from V and 3 bases from J, with 6 bases between. The CDR3 is made up of 13 amino acids. Germline loops: CDR1 MGHRA, CDR2 YSYEKL. CDR3 amino acids: CASSQASDYGYTF. In DNA form, the CDR3 reads TGCGCCAGCAGCCAAGCCAGCGACTATGGCTACACCTTC.

The chain employs TRBV28 and TRBJ2-5; 7 bases agree with TRBD1. Germline V gene data show CDR1 as MDHEN and CDR2 as SYDVKM. The length of the CDR3 is 14 residues. The J segment lost 4 bases and the V segment lost 6 bases, leaving 8 bases of the junction unmatched. This CDR3 is CASSFPGQSETQYF. DNA for the CDR3: TGTGCCAGCAGCTTTCCGGGACAGTCAGAGACCCAGTACTTC.

In DNA, the CDR3 is TGTGCCAGCAGCCAAGATCTCGCAGCGAACACCGGGGAGCTGTTTTTT. It yields the protein CASSQDLAANTGELFF. This chain links TRBV14 with TRBJ2-2, with D unresolved. This CDR3 comprises 16 residues. V was shortened by 0 bases and J by 0 bases, with 8 bases between the two germline ends. Germline CDR1 and CDR2: SGHDN and FVKESK.

The chain is built from TRBV27 and TRBJ2-7; D tentatively reads TRBD1 or TRBD2 (5 bases each). The CDR3 length is 15 residues. Between the trimmed V and J ends, which lost 5 bases and 0 bases, there was a span of 14 bases. Germline-derived CDR1 and CDR2 are MNHEY and SMNVEV (reference sequence). The CDR3 DNA sequence: TGTGCCAGCAGTCTCCGAGGGACGATCTCCTACGAGCAGTACTTC. This translates into CASSLRGTISYEQYF.

This chain's CDR3 is CASSLQGFGANVLTF. DNA of the CDR3: TGTGCCAGCAGCCTACAGGGGTTTGGGGCCAACGTCCTGACTTTC. The chain carries TRBV5-8 and TRBJ2-6, with 7 bases that match TRBD1. Trimming removed 4 bases from V and 3 bases from J; junction bases left unmatched: 4. The CDR3 contains 15 residues. Germline-derived CDR1 and CDR2 are SGHTS and YDEGEE. The whole variable domain, remainder taken from reference TRBV5-8 and TRBJ2-6, is EAGVTQSPTHLIKTRGQQATLRCSPISGHTSVYWYQQALGLGLQFLLWYDEGEERNRGNFPPRFSGRQFPNYSSELNVNALELEDSALYLCASSLQGFGANVLTFGAGSRLTVL.

The chain employs TRBV4-2 and TRBJ1-1; 8 bases are a match to TRBD1. The length of the CDR3 is 17 residues. Germline loops: CDR1 LGHNA, CDR2 YNFKEQ. Losses at the gene ends were 2 bases for V and 4 bases for J; bases not matched to a gene: 12. The CDR3 protein is CASSQTTGAQGATEAFF. For the CDR3, the DNA is TGTGCCAGCAGCCAAACAACCGGGGCTCAGGGGGCCACTGAAGCTTTCTTT.

The CDR3 region has the DNA TGCGCCAGCAGCCAAACAGGGGGCCCTACGACAGATACGCAGTATTTT. Its protein product is CASSQTGGPTTDTQYF. V is TRBV5-1 and J is TRBJ2-3; 9 nucleotides agree with TRBD1. Looked up from germline, CDR1 is SGHRS and CDR2 is YFSETQ. The CDR3 is made up of 16 amino acids. The V and J ends lost 4 bases and 3 bases, in that order; junction bases with no gene match: 9.

This clone was found once. The chain joins TRBV18 to TRBJ2-7, with 8 bases identical to TRBD1. The germline V gene has CDR1 KGHSH and CDR2 LQKENI. The CDR3 has 13 residues. Trimming removed 3 bases from V and 5 bases from J; junction bases left unmatched: 3. The CDR3 is CASSPDRDHEQYF. The CDR3 coding sequence is TGTGCCAGCTCACCGGACAGGGACCACGAGCAGTACTTC.

The rearrangement uses TRBV2 and TRBJ2-7; D possibly corresponds to TRBD2 (6 bases). The CDR3 loop spans 16 amino acids. Germline V gene data show CDR1 as SNHLY and CDR2 as FYNNEI. V was trimmed by 5 bases and J by 0 bases, leaving 17 bases between them. The CDR3 DNA follows: TGTGCCAGCAGTCCCGGCGTTAGCGGCTACTCCTACGAGCAGTACTTC. Protein: CASSPGVSGYSYEQYF.

This clone was seen once. This sequence joins TRBV5-1 and TRBJ2-5, with D possibly matching TRBD2 (6 bases). In germline, CDR1 is SGHRS, CDR2 YFSETQ. The V gene lost 4 bases and the J gene lost 0 bases, with 10 bases spanning the gap. The CDR3 is 14 residues long. The CDR3 sequence: CASSPGLHQETQYF. The CDR3 DNA reads as TGCGCCAGCAGCCCGGGACTGCACCAAGAGACCCAGTACTTC.

This chain uses TRBV5-1 with TRBJ1-4; D uncertain. This CDR3 has 15 residues. The V end lost 2 bases, the J end lost 0 bases, and 8 bases lay between the germline ends. CDR1 SGHRS and CDR2 YFSETQ come from the germline V gene. Written as DNA, the CDR3 is TGCGCCAGCAGCTTTTACGGGTCAACTAATGAAAAACTGTTTTTT. Its translation is CASSFYGSTNEKLFF.